The clone carrying this T cell receptor (beta chain) was detected once. Generated by immunoSEQ multiplex PCR, the TCRdb table keeps only in-frame clones and is missing some. The sample lists about 60,000 clones, about 90% occurring once. Germline V gene lookup returns CDR1 MNHEY and CDR2 SMNVEV (reference sequence). The V end was cut by 6 bases, the J end by 9 bases, with 18 bases between. The CDR3 runs 15 residues. The sample belongs to a study of T cell changes during pregnancy in multiple sclerosis. The starting material was CD4+ T cells from peripheral blood mononuclear cells, obtained in the first trimester of pregnancy. The J gene is TRBJ1-6, the V gene TRBV27, with a weak D call TRBD1 (6 bases). This receptor was identified in a female donor with multiple sclerosis, enrolled in a pregnancy study. DNA for the CDR3: TGTGCCAGCAGCGCGCTGACAGGAACCCCTTCACCCCTCCACTTT. Translation gives CASSALTGTPSPLHF.